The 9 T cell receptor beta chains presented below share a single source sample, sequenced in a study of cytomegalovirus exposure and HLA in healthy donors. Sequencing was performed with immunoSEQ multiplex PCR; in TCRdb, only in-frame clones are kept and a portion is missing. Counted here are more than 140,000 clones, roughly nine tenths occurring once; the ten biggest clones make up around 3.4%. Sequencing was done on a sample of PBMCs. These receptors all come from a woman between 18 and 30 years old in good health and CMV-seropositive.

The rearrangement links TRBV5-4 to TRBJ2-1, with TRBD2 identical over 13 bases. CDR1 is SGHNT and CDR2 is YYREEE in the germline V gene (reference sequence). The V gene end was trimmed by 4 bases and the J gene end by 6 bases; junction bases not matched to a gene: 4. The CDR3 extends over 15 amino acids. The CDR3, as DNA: TGTGCCAGCAGCAGCGGGACTAGCGGGATCAATGAGCAGTTCTTC. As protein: CASSSGTSGINEQFF.

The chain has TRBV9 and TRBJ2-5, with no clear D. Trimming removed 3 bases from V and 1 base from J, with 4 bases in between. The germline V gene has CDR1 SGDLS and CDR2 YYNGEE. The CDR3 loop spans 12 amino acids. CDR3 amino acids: CASSGPQETQYF. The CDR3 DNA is TGTGCCAGCAGCGGGCCCCAAGAGACCCAGTACTTC.

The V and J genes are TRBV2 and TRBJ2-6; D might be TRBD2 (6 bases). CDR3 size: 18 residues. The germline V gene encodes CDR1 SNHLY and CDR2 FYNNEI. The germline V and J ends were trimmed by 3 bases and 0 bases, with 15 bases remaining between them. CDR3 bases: TGTGCCAGCAGTGAGCGGGGCCTTTTAAGCTCTGGGGCCAACGTCCTGACTTTC. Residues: CASSERGLLSSGANVLTF.

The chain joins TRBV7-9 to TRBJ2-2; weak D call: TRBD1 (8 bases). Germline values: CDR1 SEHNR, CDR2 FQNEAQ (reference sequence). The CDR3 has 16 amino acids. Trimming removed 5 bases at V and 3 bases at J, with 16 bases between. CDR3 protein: CASSPRGLADTGELFF. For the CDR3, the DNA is TGTGCCAGCAGCCCCAGGGGGCTAGCGGACACCGGGGAGCTGTTTTTT.

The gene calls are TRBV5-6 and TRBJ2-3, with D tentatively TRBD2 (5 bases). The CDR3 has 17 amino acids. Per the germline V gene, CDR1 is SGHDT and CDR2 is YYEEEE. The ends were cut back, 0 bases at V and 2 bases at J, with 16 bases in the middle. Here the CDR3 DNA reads TGTGCCAGCAGCTTGGATGGGCCGGGAACGTACACAGATACGCAGTATTTT. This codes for CASSLDGPGTYTDTQYF.

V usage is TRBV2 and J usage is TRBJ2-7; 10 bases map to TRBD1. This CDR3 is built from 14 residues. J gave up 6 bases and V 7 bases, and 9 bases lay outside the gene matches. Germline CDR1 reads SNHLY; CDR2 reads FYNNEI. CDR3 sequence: CASKPGTGVSEQYF. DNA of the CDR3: TGTGCCAGCAAACCCGGGACAGGGGTCTCCGAGCAGTACTTC. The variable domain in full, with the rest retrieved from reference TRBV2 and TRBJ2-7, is EPEVTQTPSHQVTQMGQEVILRCVPISNHLYFYWYRQILGQKVEFLVSFYNNEISEKSEIFDDQFSVERPDGSNFTLKIRSTKLEDSAMYFCASKPGTGVSEQYFGPGTRLTVT.

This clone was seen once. For the CDR3, the DNA is TGTGCCAGCAGTGATCTAACAGCGGTAACTGAAGCTTTCTTT. Translation gives CASSDLTAVTEAFF. The V gene is TRBV6-1, the J gene TRBJ1-1; the D is unclear. Trimming stripped 3 bases from V and 5 bases from J, with 13 bases between. CDR1 MNHNS and CDR2 SASEGT come from the germline V gene. This CDR3 comprises 14 residues.

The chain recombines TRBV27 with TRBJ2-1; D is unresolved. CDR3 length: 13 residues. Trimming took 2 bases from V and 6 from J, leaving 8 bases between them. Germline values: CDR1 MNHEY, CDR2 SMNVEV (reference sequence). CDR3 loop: CASSLASGNEQFF. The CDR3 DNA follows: TGTGCCAGCAGTTTAGCTAGTGGCAATGAGCAGTTCTTC.

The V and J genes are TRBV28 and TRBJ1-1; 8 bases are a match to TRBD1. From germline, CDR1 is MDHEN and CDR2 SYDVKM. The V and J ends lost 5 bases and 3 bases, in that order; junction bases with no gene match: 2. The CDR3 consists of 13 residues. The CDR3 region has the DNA TGTGCCAGCAGTCCGGGACAGGACACTGAAGCTTTCTTT. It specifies CASSPGQDTEAFF.